A single sample gave rise to the 8 T cell receptor beta chains below, sequenced in a study of T cells in Graves' hyperthyroidism and ophthalmopathy. RNA transcripts were the template for amplifying TCR beta CDR3 regions. RT-PCR in the first round (using the HTBI primer set) targeted the TCR CDR3. TCRdb analysed the multiplex PCR reads with MiXCR anew, one entry per CDR3 protein. The sample carries hundreds of thousands of distinct CDR3 sequences, just under 20% recorded once. The sequencing input was blood. Source of these receptors: a middle-aged man with Graves' ophthalmopathy.

This clonotype came up a few times. V gene TRBV12-3 or TRBV12-4 combines with J gene TRBJ2-2; D remains ambiguous. CDR3 size: 15 residues. Trimming pared 5 bases from V and 5 bases from J, leaving 15 bases between. The CDR3 sequence is CASSTDRKRTGELFF. In nucleotides, the CDR3 is TGTGCCAGCAGTACAGACCGTAAAAGGACCGGGGAGCTGTTTTTT.

The rearrangement links TRBV7-6 to TRBJ2-7; the D gene is possibly TRBD1 (6 bases). V was trimmed by 5 bases and J by 3 bases, leaving 11 bases between them. CDR1 is SGHVS, CDR2 FNYEAQ, per germline. The CDR3 covers 13 residues. DNA of the CDR3: TGTGCCAGCAGCACAGACAGGAACTACGAGCAGTACTTC. It specifies CASSTDRNYEQYF.

Worth noting for this clonotype: The junction shows a germline mismatch at one end, possibly a read error. This rearrangement joins TRBV6-2 or TRBV6-3 to TRBJ2-1; a possible D gene is TRBD2 (5 bases). Germline CDR1 is MNHEY and CDR2 is SVGEGT. This CDR3 region has 14 residues. In DNA form, the CDR3 reads TGTGCCAGCAGTTACTCGCGGGCGATAAATGGGCAGTTCTTC. Its protein product is CASSYSRAINGQFF.

This clonotype was counted ten times or more. The junction differs from germline at one of its ends, possibly a read error. The chain combines TRBV7-7 with TRBJ2-2; perhaps TRBD1 as D (6 bases). The CDR3 is made up of 16 amino acids. Germline V gene lookup returns CDR1 SSHAT and CDR2 FNYEAQ (reference sequence). This CDR3 reads CASSFGSQGNTGELFF. For the CDR3, the DNA is TGTGCTAGCAGCTTCGGGTCACAGGGGAACACCGGGGAGCTGTTTTTT.

The rearrangement uses TRBV20-1 and TRBJ2-4; 9 bases are a match to TRBD2. The CDR3 is 16 residues long. Trimming at V came to 3 bases and at J to 3 bases, leaving 9 bases not matched to a gene. Germline-derived CDR1 and CDR2 are DFQATT and SNEGSKA (reference sequence). For the CDR3, the DNA is TGCAGTGCTAGGCGCGGGGGGGATTCGGTCAAAAACATTCAGTACTTC. Translation gives CSARRGGDSVKNIQYF.

Ten or more counts support this clonotype. The gene calls are TRBV3-1 and TRBJ2-3; a weak D match, TRBD2 (6 bases). Trimming took 3 bases from V and 0 from J, leaving 10 bases between them. This CDR3 is built from 15 residues. Germline V CDR1 and CDR2: LGHDT, YNNKEL (reference sequence). The CDR3 bases are TGTGCCAGCAGCCATGGCGGGGCGAGCACAGATACGCAGTATTTT. It is translated as CASSHGGASTDTQYF.

This clonotype was recorded a few times. The J gene is TRBJ1-1, the V gene TRBV6-1; 11 nucleotides line up with TRBD1. The CDR3 contains 14 residues. CDR1 and CDR2 (germline): MNHNS, SASEGT. V gave up 5 bases and J gave up 8 bases; unmatched junction bases: 7. The DNA of the CDR3 is TGTGCCAGCAGTTCACCGGGGACAGGGGGGGAAGCTTTCTTT. Translating gives CASSSPGTGGEAFF.

This clonotype has just a few counts. The J gene is TRBJ2-2, the V gene TRBV5-4; the match to TRBD2 covers 15 bases. This CDR3 contains 20 residues. Trimming at V came to 2 bases and at J to 3 bases, leaving 11 bases not matched to a gene. Germline CDR1 and CDR2: SGHNT and YYREEE (reference sequence). The chain's CDR3 is CASSLRYGLAGGQYTGELFF. CDR3 nucleotides: TGTGCCAGCAGCTTACGCTACGGACTAGCGGGGGGGCAATACACCGGGGAGCTGTTTTTT.